Listed below are T cell receptor beta chains from one sample, sequenced in a study of blood T cell repertoires in COVID-19. Libraries were prepared by immunoSEQ multiplex PCR; TCRdb keeps only in-frame clonotypes and omits some of them. The table lists around 97,000 clones, approximately 82% of them singletons. Material: peripheral blood. Receptors were obtained from a man between 65 and 79 years old with acute or convalescent COVID-19. CDR3s include the opening cysteine and the closing phenylalanine or tryptophan. A D gene is named only where the DNA matches it firmly. Only part of the rows carry a size: once, few, many, or a class if the clone is expanded.

v_gene: TRBV9
d_gene: .
abundance: .
j_gene: TRBJ1-4
len: 15
CDR3nt: TGTGCCAGCAGCGTTCAGGGTTCTCAAAATGAAAAACTGTTTTTT
CDR3aa: CASSVQGSQNEKLFF

v_gene: TRBV29-1
d_gene: TRBD2
abundance: .
j_gene: TRBJ2-3
len: 13
CDR3nt: TGCAGCGTTGAAGCTAGCGGGGGGGCTACGCAGTATTTT
CDR3aa: CSVEASGGATQYF

v_gene: TRBV6-5
d_gene: .
abundance: .
j_gene: TRBJ1-4
len: 13
CDR3nt: TGTGCCAGCAGTTCAAGCCGGGAGTCAAAACTGTTTTTT
CDR3aa: CASSSSRESKLFF

v_gene: TRBV7-9
d_gene: TRBD2
abundance: .
j_gene: TRBJ2-5
len: 15
CDR3nt: TGTGCCAGCAGCTTAGTCGGGGGGATACAAGAGACCCAGTACTTC
CDR3aa: CASSLVGGIQETQYF

v_gene: TRBV6-5
d_gene: TRBD1
abundance: once
j_gene: TRBJ1-1
len: 15
CDR3nt: TGTGCCAGCAGTCCTCCAAGGACAGGGTCCACTGAAGCTTTCTTT
CDR3aa: CASSPPRTGSTEAFF

v_gene: TRBV2
d_gene: .
abundance: .
j_gene: TRBJ2-5
len: 15
CDR3nt: TGTGCCAGCAGCGTAGCGGAGGGGACCCAAGAGACCCAGTACTTC
CDR3aa: CASSVAEGTQETQYF

v_gene: TRBV30
d_gene: .
abundance: .
j_gene: TRBJ1-4
len: 13
CDR3nt: TGTGCCTGGAGTGTGGGCGTCGGTGAAAAACTGTTTTTT
CDR3aa: CAWSVGVGEKLFF

v_gene: TRBV4-1
d_gene: TRBD2
abundance: .
j_gene: TRBJ2-5
len: 18
CDR3nt: TGCGCCAGCAGCCAAGATGTCCCAGCGGGGGGGATCCAAGAGACCCAGTACTTC
CDR3aa: CASSQDVPAGGIQETQYF

v_gene: TRBV20-1
d_gene: .
abundance: .
j_gene: TRBJ2-5
len: 11
CDR3nt: TGCAGTGCTGAGGAGGGAGAGACCCAGTACTTC
CDR3aa: CSAEEGETQYF

v_gene: TRBV7-2
d_gene: .
abundance: few
j_gene: TRBJ2-5
len: 14
CDR3nt: TGTGCCAGCAGCCCGCCAGGGGAACAAGAGACCCAGTACTTC
CDR3aa: CASSPPGEQETQYF

v_gene: TRBV7-2
d_gene: .
abundance: .
j_gene: TRBJ1-6
len: 15
CDR3nt: TGTGCCAGCAGCTTAGCGCCCAGGGGTAATTCACCCCTCCACTTT
CDR3aa: CASSLAPRGNSPLHF

v_gene: TRBV6-5
d_gene: .
abundance: .
j_gene: TRBJ1-1
len: 15
CDR3nt: TGTGCCAGCACCACCCCTTGGGGGCCCGGCACTGAAGCTTTCTTT
CDR3aa: CASTTPWGPGTEAFF

v_gene: TRBV5-8
d_gene: .
abundance: .
j_gene: TRBJ2-1
len: 14
CDR3nt: TGTGCCAGCAGCTTGCCCGGGACTTCCAATGAGCAGTTCTTC
CDR3aa: CASSLPGTSNEQFF

v_gene: TRBV12-5
d_gene: .
abundance: .
j_gene: TRBJ1-1
len: 14
CDR3nt: TGTGCTAGTGGTTTGGGACACCAGAACACTGAAGCTTTCTTT
CDR3aa: CASGLGHQNTEAFF

v_gene: TRBV4-3
d_gene: .
abundance: .
j_gene: TRBJ2-1
len: 15
CDR3nt: TGCGCCAGCAGCCAAGATGTACAGGGCTACAATGAGCAGTTCTTC
CDR3aa: CASSQDVQGYNEQFF

v_gene: TRBV6-7
d_gene: TRBD1
abundance: .
j_gene: TRBJ1-2
len: 16
CDR3nt: TGTGCCAGCAGTTACCAAGGGACAGGGTCTAACTATGGCTACACCTTC
CDR3aa: CASSYQGTGSNYGYTF

v_gene: TRBV28
d_gene: .
abundance: .
j_gene: TRBJ1-3
len: 15
CDR3nt: TGTGCCAGCGCAACCGGGGGTCCCTCTGGAAACACCATATATTTT
CDR3aa: CASATGGPSGNTIYF

v_gene: TRBV27
d_gene: TRBD1
abundance: .
j_gene: TRBJ1-2
len: 15
CDR3nt: TGTGCCAGCAGTTGGACAGGGGCGGCCCTCTATGGCTACACCTTC
CDR3aa: CASSWTGAALYGYTF

v_gene: TRBV5-5
d_gene: .
abundance: .
j_gene: TRBJ1-2
len: 15
CDR3nt: TGTGCCAGCAGACAGAACTCAGGGTTTAACTATGGCTACACCTTC
CDR3aa: CASRQNSGFNYGYTF

v_gene: TRBV7-3
d_gene: .
abundance: .
j_gene: TRBJ2-1
len: 16
CDR3nt: TGTGCCAGCAGCTTAATGTCAGGAAGCTCCTACAATGAGCAGTTCTTC
CDR3aa: CASSLMSGSSYNEQFF

v_gene: TRBV10-3
d_gene: .
abundance: .
j_gene: TRBJ2-4
len: 16
CDR3nt: TGTGCCATCAGTGAGACTAGCAGTCTAGCCAAAAACATTCAGTACTTC
CDR3aa: CAISETSSLAKNIQYF

v_gene: TRBV21-1
d_gene: .
abundance: few
j_gene: TRBJ2-7
len: 13
CDR3nt: TGTGCCAGCGACGACAGGGGTTTTCGCGAGCAGTACTTC
CDR3aa: CASDDRGFREQYF

v_gene: TRBV18
d_gene: .
abundance: few
j_gene: TRBJ2-7
len: 14
CDR3nt: TGTGCCAGCTCACCACTGTCCTCAACGGGGGAGCAGTACTTC
CDR3aa: CASSPLSSTGEQYF

v_gene: TRBV4-1
d_gene: .
abundance: .
j_gene: TRBJ2-6
len: 17
CDR3nt: TGCGCCAGCAGCCAGACGTCAGGGGCCTCCGGGGCCAACGTCCTGACTTTC
CDR3aa: CASSQTSGASGANVLTF

v_gene: TRBV5-5
d_gene: TRBD2
abundance: .
j_gene: TRBJ2-2
len: 16
CDR3nt: TGTGCCAGCAGCGAATATAGCGGGAGTACCTCCGGGGAGCTGTTTTTT
CDR3aa: CASSEYSGSTSGELFF

v_gene: TRBV28
d_gene: .
abundance: .
j_gene: TRBJ1-5
len: 14
CDR3nt: TGTGCCAGCAGTTTGGGGGCGATAGATCAGCCCCAGCATTTT
CDR3aa: CASSLGAIDQPQHF

v_gene: TRBV9
d_gene: TRBD2
abundance: .
j_gene: TRBJ2-7
len: 15
CDR3nt: TGTGCCAGCAGCGCCGGGGGGGACCCCCAAGGGGAGCAGTACTTC
CDR3aa: CASSAGGDPQGEQYF

v_gene: TRBV18
d_gene: .
abundance: .
j_gene: TRBJ1-5
len: 14
CDR3nt: TGTGCCAGCTCAATGCGACAGGCCAATCAGCCCCAGCATTTT
CDR3aa: CASSMRQANQPQHF

v_gene: TRBV7-3
d_gene: .
abundance: .
j_gene: TRBJ1-6
len: 15
CDR3nt: TGTGCCAGCAGCCTCCTTCAGGGAGGAGGTTCACCCCTCCACTTT
CDR3aa: CASSLLQGGGSPLHF

v_gene: TRBV11-2
d_gene: .
abundance: .
j_gene: TRBJ1-1
len: 15
CDR3nt: TGTGCCAGCAGCTTAGTTTCAGGTGGGAACACTGAAGCTTTCTTT
CDR3aa: CASSLVSGGNTEAFF

v_gene: TRBV7-9
d_gene: TRBD1
abundance: .
j_gene: TRBJ2-1
len: 15
CDR3nt: TGTGCCAGCAGCCCTCGACAGGGGACTTTGGATGAGCAGTTCTTC
CDR3aa: CASSPRQGTLDEQFF

v_gene: TRBV29-1
d_gene: TRBD1
abundance: .
j_gene: TRBJ1-1
len: 13
CDR3nt: TGCAGCGCTCTGGGACAGCCGAACACTGAAGCTTTCTTT
CDR3aa: CSALGQPNTEAFF

v_gene: TRBV30
d_gene: TRBD1
abundance: .
j_gene: TRBJ1-2
len: 13
CDR3nt: TGTGCCTGGGCGACAGGGGCCCGGAGTGGCTACACCTTC
CDR3aa: CAWATGARSGYTF

v_gene: TRBV9
d_gene: .
abundance: .
j_gene: TRBJ1-1
len: 14
CDR3nt: TGTGCCAGCAGCCGACAGATATCGAACACTGAAGCTTTCTTT
CDR3aa: CASSRQISNTEAFF

v_gene: TRBV6-5
d_gene: TRBD1
abundance: many
j_gene: TRBJ1-6
len: 15
CDR3nt: TGTGCCAGCAGGAAGCCAGGGGGCAATAATTCACCCCTCCACTTT
CDR3aa: CASRKPGGNNSPLHF

v_gene: TRBV6-2/TRBV6-3
d_gene: .
abundance: .
j_gene: TRBJ1-1
len: 16
CDR3nt: TGTGCCAGCAGTTACCCAAGGACAGAAGTGAACACTGAAGCTTTCTTT
CDR3aa: CASSYPRTEVNTEAFF

v_gene: TRBV7-2
d_gene: .
abundance: .
j_gene: TRBJ2-1
len: 15
CDR3nt: TGTGCCAGCAGCTTAGGTATGGGACCAGGGGAATCGCAGTTCTTC
CDR3aa: CASSLGMGPGESQFF

v_gene: TRBV6-6
d_gene: .
abundance: few
j_gene: TRBJ1-3
len: 18
CDR3nt: TGTGCCAGCAGTCTCTCAAACCGGGACACGAGAGACCTAAACACCATATATTTT
CDR3aa: CASSLSNRDTRDLNTIYF

v_gene: TRBV4-3
d_gene: .
abundance: .
j_gene: TRBJ2-7
len: 15
CDR3nt: TGCGCCAGCAGCCAAGCCGACAGGTCCCTCTACGAGCAGTACTTC
CDR3aa: CASSQADRSLYEQYF

v_gene: TRBV6-5
d_gene: .
abundance: .
j_gene: TRBJ2-6
len: 13
CDR3nt: TGTGCCAGCCGTCCGAGCGGGGCCAACGTCCTGACTTTC
CDR3aa: CASRPSGANVLTF

v_gene: TRBV4-3
d_gene: TRBD2
abundance: .
j_gene: TRBJ2-3
len: 16
CDR3nt: TGCGCCAGCAGCCAAGAGATAAGCGGGGGCACAGATACGCAGTATTTT
CDR3aa: CASSQEISGGTDTQYF

v_gene: TRBV19
d_gene: .
abundance: .
j_gene: TRBJ1-1
len: 15
CDR3nt: TGTGCCAGTAGTCTCCAGGGGTTGGGTGAGACTGAAGCTTTCTTT
CDR3aa: CASSLQGLGETEAFF

v_gene: TRBV1
d_gene: .
abundance: .
j_gene: TRBJ2-3
len: 17
CDR3nt: TGCACCAGCAGCCAAGTCCAGGCGGGGACTAGCACAGATACGCAGTATTTT
CDR3aa: CTSSQVQAGTSTDTQYF

v_gene: TRBV5-1
d_gene: TRBD1
abundance: .
j_gene: TRBJ1-2
len: 14
CDR3nt: TGCGCCAGCAGCTGGGACAGTGCGAACACAGGCTACACCTTC
CDR3aa: CASSWDSANTGYTF

v_gene: TRBV7-2
d_gene: TRBD2
abundance: .
j_gene: TRBJ2-1
len: 13
CDR3nt: TGTGCCAGCGGACTAGCGCGTTACAATGAGCAGTTCTTC
CDR3aa: CASGLARYNEQFF

v_gene: TRBV25-1
d_gene: TRBD2
abundance: .
j_gene: TRBJ2-5
len: 15
CDR3nt: TGTGCCAGCAGTGATCTAGCGGGAGCGGGGGAGACCCAGTACTTC
CDR3aa: CASSDLAGAGETQYF

v_gene: TRBV2
d_gene: .
abundance: .
j_gene: TRBJ1-1
len: 14
CDR3nt: TGTGCCAGCAGTGAAAGACAGATGAACACTGAAGCTTTCTTT
CDR3aa: CASSERQMNTEAFF

v_gene: TRBV7-2
d_gene: TRBD2
abundance: .
j_gene: TRBJ2-1
len: 14
CDR3nt: TGTGCCAGCTGCGGGGCTAGCGGTGTTAATGAGCAGTTCTTC
CDR3aa: CASCGASGVNEQFF